In this sample, the clone carrying this T cell receptor beta chain turned up many times. Germline trimming cut 4 bases from V and 2 bases from J; bases unmatched to any gene: 5. The CDR3 is made up of 15 amino acids. Germline-derived CDR1 and CDR2 are SGDLS and YYNGEE. In TCRdb, the RT-PCR reads were re-called with MiXCR into one record per CDR3 protein. In the table there are about 230,000 distinct CDR3 sequences, less than 15% of which are singletons. The sample belongs to a study of patients and donors after allogeneic stem cell transplantation. The sample was blood, either unsorted or a sorted T cell fraction (not recorded which). The sequence came from a human donor who was either an allogeneic HSCT recipient or a stem cell or donor lymphocyte infusion donor (not recorded which). It is not recorded whose cells these are; they may come from a transplant donor. The V call is TRBV9, the J call TRBJ2-1; 8 bases are a match to TRBD2. CDR3 in amino acids: CASSLAGTTYNEQFF. The CDR3, as DNA: TGTGCCAGCAGCTTAGCGGGAACAACCTACAATGAGCAGTTCTTC.